The sequence of this T cell receptor (beta chain) was determined in a study of T-cell memory formation after mild COVID-19. Losses at the gene ends were 0 bases for V and 4 bases for J; bases not matched to a gene: 5. The CDR3 is 14 residues long. Germline loops: CDR1 DFQATT, CDR2 SNEGSKA (reference sequence). TCRalpha and TCRbeta libraries used 5'RACE with constant-segment primers and UMIs. TCRdb independently ran MiXCR on the 5' RACE reads; one entry per CDR3 protein. The sample includes more than 250,000 distinct CDR3 sequences, over 15% of them seen just once. The sequenced sample consisted of PBMCs or a T cell subset sorted from them (not recorded which). V and J are TRBV20-1 and TRBJ2-7; 8 bases match TRBD1. The sequence was collected from a man younger than 35 who had mild COVID-19 (a few samples of this study predate the infection). Cell type and time point are not known. The CDR3 sequence is CSARDPGGRYEQYF. The CDR3 DNA sequence: TGCAGTGCTAGAGATCCAGGGGGCCGGTACGAGCAGTACTTC.